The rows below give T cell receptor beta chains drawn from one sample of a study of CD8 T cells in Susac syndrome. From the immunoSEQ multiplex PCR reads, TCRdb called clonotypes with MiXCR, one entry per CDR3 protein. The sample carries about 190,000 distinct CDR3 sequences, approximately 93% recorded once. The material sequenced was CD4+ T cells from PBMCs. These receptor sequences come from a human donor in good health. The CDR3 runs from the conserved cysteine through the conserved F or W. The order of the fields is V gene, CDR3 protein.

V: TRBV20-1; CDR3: CSAVPGLAGGSSNEQFF
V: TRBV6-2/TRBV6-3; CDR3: CASSFHRGNTDTQYF
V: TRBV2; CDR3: CASRFEGGSTGELFF
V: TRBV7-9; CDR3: CASSSWTGNGEQYF
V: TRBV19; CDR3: CASSIRTGTGELFF
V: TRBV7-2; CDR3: CASSPPGSVRYNEQFF
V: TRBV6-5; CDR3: CASSYWDRRDTEAFF
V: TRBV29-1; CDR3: CSVGPGYEQFF
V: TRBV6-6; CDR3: CASSLGQGARSGELFF
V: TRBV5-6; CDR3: CASSLVSYNEQFF
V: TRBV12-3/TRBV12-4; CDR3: CASTLEVDEQFF
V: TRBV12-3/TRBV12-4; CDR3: CASSPTSGGTGELFF
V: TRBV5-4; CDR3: CASSLFPGQGSNEQFF
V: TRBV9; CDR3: CASSVQTSGFDNEQFF
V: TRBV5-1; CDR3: CASSLDGTSNEKLFF
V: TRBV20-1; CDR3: CSAQSWDLAKNIQYF
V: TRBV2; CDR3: CASSRAGRSGANVLTF
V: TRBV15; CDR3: CATSRVREPQHF
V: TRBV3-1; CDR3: CASSQGQGYNEQFF
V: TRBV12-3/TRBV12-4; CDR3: CASSLARTGADEAFF
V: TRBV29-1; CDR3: CSVEGLRPGQTIYGYTF
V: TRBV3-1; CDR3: CASSQPGELFF
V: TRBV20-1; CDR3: CSARGAGRNTGELFF
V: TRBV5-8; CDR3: CASSLAPGANVLTF
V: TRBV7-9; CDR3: CASSLAVGPGGNSPLHF
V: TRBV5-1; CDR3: CASSFSSPYTDTQYF
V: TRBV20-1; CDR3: CSAQRRRDTQYF
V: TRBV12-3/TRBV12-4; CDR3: CASSLDPGTDTQYF
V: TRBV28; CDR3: CASSQSGQRGGYTF
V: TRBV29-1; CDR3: CSVSGSRGTQYF
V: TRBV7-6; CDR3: CASSIERTNTEAFF
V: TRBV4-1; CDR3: CASSQMGAETQYF
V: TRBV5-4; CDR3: CASSDPGGTAFF
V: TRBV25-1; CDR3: CASSPPGRSNYGYTF
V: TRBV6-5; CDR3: CASSPRATNNEQFF